The 21 T cell receptor beta chains listed next were all sequenced from one sample in a study of T cell repertoires in cytomegalovirus infection (dated by TCRdb to about 2019). These reads were obtained on an Illumina HiSeq 1500. TCRdb handled the public reads itself, with Q25 trimming in fastp and clone calling in MiXCR, and kept productive beta chains. Rows are unified per CDR3 protein, each entry keeping the most common DNA and genes. In this sample the table shows about 130,000 distinct CDR3 sequences, roughly 8.2% of which occur a single time. The top ten constitute around 10% of the sample. The sequenced sample consisted of PBMCs. The receptors stem from a human donor in good health (CMV status not recorded). Some clones in this sample may be carry-over from other donors' samples.

In its sample, this clonotype was seen many times. This rearrangement joins TRBV2 to TRBJ2-3; perhaps TRBD2 as D (6 bases). CDR1 is SNHLY and CDR2 is FYNNEI in the germline V gene. There are 12 residues in the CDR3. The V and J ends lost 4 bases and 8 bases respectively, with 10 bases between them. DNA for the CDR3: TGTGCCAGCAGTGCTACTAGCAGTACGCAGTATTTT. Its protein is CASSATSSTQYF.

This clonotype was seen at least ten times. The chain employs TRBV25-1 and TRBJ2-7; a possible D gene is TRBD1 (5 bases). CDR3 length: 13 residues. V gave up 6 bases and J gave up 1 base, with 10 bases separating them. The germline gives CDR1 MGHDK, CDR2 SYGVNS. The CDR3 nucleotides are TGTGCCAGCAGAGAGACAGTTTCCTACGAGCAGTACTTC. It is translated as CASRETVSYEQYF.

The sample holds many counts of this clonotype. The chain couples TRBV10-3 to TRBJ1-1; D not certain. Germline lookup yields CDR1 ENHRY and CDR2 SYGVKD. Trimming removed 4 bases at V and 4 bases at J, with 10 bases between. The CDR3 covers 13 residues. The CDR3 spells CAISGLVGTEAFF. In nucleotides, the CDR3 is TGTGCCATCAGTGGGTTAGTGGGCACTGAAGCTTTCTTT.

The chain recombines TRBV9 with TRBJ2-7, with 10 nucleotides matching TRBD2. The germline gives CDR1 SGDLS, CDR2 YYNGEE. The CDR3 sequence is 18 residues long. J lost 4 bases, V lost 0 bases, and 13 bases had no gene match. The chain's CDR3 is CASSVELAGALDLYEQYF. The DNA of the CDR3 is TGTGCCAGCAGCGTAGAGCTAGCGGGGGCCCTAGACCTATACGAGCAGTACTTC.

The CDR3 DNA is TGCAGTGCTATTCATGGGGGGAATGAGCAGTTCTTC. Encoded protein: CSAIHGGNEQFF. The chain joins TRBV20-1 to TRBJ2-1; D is possibly TRBD2 (6 bases). CDR1 and CDR2 (germline): DFQATT, SNEGSKA (reference sequence). Trimming removed 4 bases at V and 7 bases at J, with 11 bases between. The CDR3 consists of 12 residues.

This clonotype has only a few counts. The chain joins TRBV18 to TRBJ2-5; 8 nucleotides align to TRBD2. The V gene end was trimmed by 2 bases and the J gene end by 4 bases; junction bases not matched to a gene: 6. The CDR3 has 15 amino acids. Per germline, CDR1 KGHSH and CDR2 LQKENI. The chain's CDR3 is CASSPDGGDGETQYF. The DNA for the CDR3 is TGTGCCAGCTCACCAGACGGGGGGGACGGAGAGACCCAGTACTTC.

This clonotype appeared many times. The chain uses TRBV12-3 or TRBV12-4 and TRBJ1-3; the D gene is possibly TRBD1 (6 bases). The CDR3 is 14 residues long. With 8 bases removed from V and 4 bases from J, the gap between germline ends came to 15 bases. The CDR3 loop is CASGTWGQGNTIYF. The CDR3 DNA sequence: TGTGCCAGCGGGACCTGGGGGCAGGGAAACACCATATATTTT.

This clonotype was found a few times. The genes are TRBV20-1 and TRBJ2-3, with 11 bases lining up with TRBD2. Germline trimming cut 0 bases from V and 5 bases from J; bases unmatched to any gene: 10. Per germline, CDR1 DFQATT and CDR2 SNEGSKA (reference sequence). The CDR3 has 17 amino acids. The CDR3: CSARDRVAGGHGDTQYF. CDR3 bases: TGCAGTGCTAGAGATCGGGTAGCGGGGGGGCACGGAGATACGCAGTATTTT.

At least ten counts were recorded for this clonotype. This chain links TRBV4-1 with TRBJ1-1, with D hard to call. The V end was cut by 3 bases, the J end by 1 base, with 15 bases between. Germline assignment: CDR1 MGHRA and CDR2 YSYEKL. The CDR3 has 16 residues. In nucleotides, the CDR3 is TGCGCCAGCAGCCAGCCCCGGTTCGGGTCGAACACTGAAGCTTTCTTT. Protein sequence: CASSQPRFGSNTEAFF.

The V gene is TRBV7-9, the J gene TRBJ1-6; possible D gene TRBD1, 5 bases. V was shortened by 2 bases and J by 14 bases, with 13 bases between the two germline ends. Germline V gene lookup returns CDR1 SEHNR and CDR2 FQNEAQ (reference sequence). This CDR3 spans 13 amino acids. Here the CDR3 DNA reads TGTGCCAGCAGCTTAATGGGGGGGATCACCCTCCACTTT. Translated: CASSLMGGITLHF.

This sequence joins TRBV2 and TRBJ2-7; D unresolved. Per germline, CDR1 SNHLY and CDR2 FYNNEI. Trimming took off 5 bases at V and 1 base at J, with 9 bases between the two ends. The CDR3 consists of 13 residues. The CDR3 coding sequence is TGTGCCAGCAGTCCCTCCCTATCCTACGAGCAGTACTTC. It encodes CASSPSLSYEQYF.

This clonotype was recorded many times. The gene calls are TRBV28 and TRBJ1-1; a weak D match, TRBD1 (5 bases). Trimming removed 1 base from V and 3 bases from J, with 12 bases in between. From germline, CDR1 is MDHEN and CDR2 SYDVKM. The CDR3 is 15 amino acids. The DNA of the CDR3 is TGTGCCAGCAGTTTATTTGGGGGGTTTCACACTGAAGCTTTCTTT. It is translated as CASSLFGGFHTEAFF.

This clonotype was seen more than once but under ten times. The V gene is TRBV11-3, the J gene TRBJ2-3; 10 bases map to TRBD1. This CDR3 has 15 amino acids. J gave up 2 bases and V 5 bases, and 4 bases lay outside the gene matches. Germline V gene lookup returns CDR1 SGHNT and CDR2 YENEEA. CDR3 nucleotides: TGTGCCAGCAGCCGCGGACAGGGGGACACAGATACGCAGTATTTT. Its protein product is CASSRGQGDTDTQYF.

This clonotype was seen many times. The chain uses TRBV18 and TRBJ2-1; D may be TRBD1 (6 bases). Trimming pared 4 bases from V and 0 bases from J, leaving 16 bases between. Looked up from germline, CDR1 is KGHSH and CDR2 is LQKENI. The CDR3 is made up of 17 amino acids. The CDR3 sequence: CASSQLDSRSSYNEQFF. The CDR3 DNA sequence: TGTGCCAGCTCACAACTGGACAGCCGAAGCTCCTACAATGAGCAGTTCTTC.

The chain employs TRBV5-1 and TRBJ1-4; tentative D call: TRBD1 (6 bases). CDR3 length: 16 residues. Germline CDR1 and CDR2: SGHRS and YFSETQ. The V gene lost 4 bases and the J gene lost 0 bases, with 13 bases spanning the gap. CDR3 nucleotide sequence: TGCGCCAGCAGCGTGGGGGGGGCGACAACTAATGAAAAACTGTTTTTT. The encoded protein is CASSVGGATTNEKLFF.

This clonotype has ten or more counts. J is TRBJ2-2 and V is TRBV7-2; 7 bases fit TRBD2. V shed 3 bases, J shed 6 bases, and the junction held 1 base outside the gene matches. This CDR3 comprises 13 residues. The germline V gene encodes CDR1 SGHTA and CDR2 FQGNSA. CDR3 DNA sequence: TGTGCCAGCAGCTTCACTAGCGCCGGGGAGCTGTTTTTT. This encodes CASSFTSAGELFF.

This clonotype was counted at least ten times. The rearrangement links TRBV7-2 to TRBJ1-2; D perhaps matches TRBD1 (5 bases). Germline CDR1 is SGHTA and CDR2 is FQGNSA. The CDR3 runs 13 residues. V was shortened by 4 bases and J by 4 bases, with 10 bases between the two germline ends. CDR3 sequence: CASSSPDIYGYTF. The DNA for the CDR3 is TGTGCCAGCAGCTCACCGGACATCTATGGCTACACCTTC.

This clonotype was observed a few times. The rearrangement uses TRBV4-1 and TRBJ1-4; D may be TRBD1 (5 bases). CDR3 size: 14 residues. Trimming took 1 base from V and 8 from J, leaving 11 bases between them. Germline lookup yields CDR1 MGHRA and CDR2 YSYEKL. The CDR3 spells CASSQARGREKLFF. The DNA for the CDR3 is TGCGCCAGCAGCCAAGCAAGGGGTCGAGAAAAACTGTTTTTT.

This clonotype was counted many times. V is TRBV11-3 and J is TRBJ2-2; D is ambiguous. This CDR3 is 12 amino acids long. Germline lookup yields CDR1 SGHNT and CDR2 YENEEA. Trimming pared 5 bases from V and 5 bases from J, leaving 6 bases between. The CDR3 coding sequence is TGTGCCAGCAGCCAGCGAACCGGGGAGCTGTTTTTT. It translates to CASSQRTGELFF.

Many counts were recorded for this clonotype. This chain joins TRBV28 and TRBJ2-1; D may be TRBD2 (5 bases). The length of the CDR3 is 15 residues. Germline-derived CDR1 and CDR2 are MDHEN and SYDVKM. V lost 7 bases to trimming and J lost 5 bases, with 18 bases between them. CDR3 in amino acids: CASIPGGKRNNEQFF. DNA for the CDR3: TGTGCCAGCATTCCAGGTGGTAAGCGGAACAATGAGCAGTTCTTC.

The chain employs TRBV2 and TRBJ1-2; perhaps TRBD1 as D (6 bases). Trimming removed 11 bases from V and 4 bases from J, with 14 bases in between. Germline V gene sequence: CDR1 SNHLY, CDR2 FYNNEI. The CDR3 has 12 amino acids. The CDR3 spells CAEGDGGYGYTF. The CDR3 nucleotides are TGTGCCGAGGGGGACGGAGGCTATGGCTACACCTTC.